The 14 T cell receptor beta chains in this list originate from one sample, sequenced in a study of blood T cells in healthy people across ages. The second PCR ran roughly 6 to 11 cycles with a sample-barcoded 5' primer and J-beta primers. MiXCR was run by TCRdb on the 5' RACE reads, yielding one entry per CDR3 protein. The sample holds 850,000 to 1,300,000 distinct CDR3 sequences, 35% to 50% seen once. Material: blood. The receptor source for this set is a woman aged 55-70 years in good health.

V is TRBV21-1 and J is TRBJ2-7; no check of the table's D call, TRBD1, against the DNA was made. TRBV21-1 is designated a pseudogene. There are 15 residues in the CDR3. The CDR3 protein is CASSAGTGASYEQYF. The CDR3 DNA reads as TGTGCCAGCAGCGCCGGGACAGGGGCCTCCTACGAGCAGTACTTC.

This chain uses TRBV11-2 with TRBJ2-1; D is uncertain. V was trimmed by 0 bases and J by 4 bases, leaving 7 bases between them. The CDR3 loop spans 14 amino acids. Per germline, CDR1 SGHAT and CDR2 FQNNGV. CDR3 loop: CASSLERRYNEQFF. The CDR3 bases are TGTGCCAGCAGCTTAGAGCGGAGATACAATGAGCAGTTCTTC.

The gene calls are TRBV7-6 and TRBJ2-3; 7 bases match TRBD2. J was trimmed by 4 bases and V by 3 bases; bases with no gene match: 16. The CDR3 extends over 18 amino acids. CDR1 is SGHVS, CDR2 FNYEAQ, per germline. This CDR3 reads CASSFIMAGEGFADTQYF. CDR3 DNA sequence: TGTGCCAGCAGCTTTATAATGGCGGGAGAGGGGTTCGCAGATACGCAGTATTTT.

The chain is built from TRBV7-9 and TRBJ2-3; 8 nucleotides agree with TRBD2. The ends lost 2 bases at V and 7 bases at J; junction bases unmatched: 11. This CDR3 contains 16 residues. Germline assignment: CDR1 SEHNR and CDR2 FQNEAQ (reference sequence). The CDR3 protein is CASSLTRTSPTNTQYF. In DNA, the CDR3 is TGTGCCAGCAGCTTAACCCGGACTAGCCCCACGAATACGCAGTATTTT.

This clonotype has ten or more counts. The chain has TRBV10-3 and TRBJ2-3; perhaps TRBD2 as D (6 bases). The CDR3 runs 16 residues. Looked up from germline, CDR1 is ENHRY and CDR2 is SYGVKD. V shed 6 bases and J shed 2 bases, with 18 bases lying between them. The CDR3 protein is CAISRDFRAITDTQYF. The DNA for the CDR3 is TGTGCCATCAGCCGGGACTTCCGAGCCATCACAGATACGCAGTATTTT.

This rearrangement joins TRBV10-3 to TRBJ2-5; TRBD2 matches 7 bases. The J call may be faulty, since TRBJ2-7 better matches the DNA end. This CDR3 comprises 12 residues. Per the germline V gene, CDR1 is ENHRY and CDR2 is SYGVKD. The CDR3 protein is CARGDSPSEQYF. The DNA for the CDR3 is TGTGCCCGGGGGGACTCGCCGAGCGAGCAGTACTTC.

The chain joins TRBV24-1 to TRBJ2-1; 7 nucleotides align to TRBD2. There are 16 residues in the CDR3. CDR1 is KGHDR and CDR2 is SFDVKD in the germline V gene. After removal of 1 base from V and 0 bases from J, the junction contained 2 bases not matched to a gene. CDR3 sequence reads: CATSDLAGSSYNEQFF. CDR3 sequence (DNA): TGTGCCACCAGTGATTTAGCGGGAAGCTCCTACAATGAGCAGTTCTTC.

There are a few counts of this clonotype. V usage is TRBV25-1 and J usage is TRBJ1-5; 9 bases agree with TRBD1. The CDR3 is made up of 14 amino acids. Germline CDR1 and CDR2: MGHDK and SYGVNS. V lost 5 bases and J lost 3; bases outside the gene matches: 2. CDR3: CASSRQGVNQPQHF. CDR3 nucleotide sequence: TGTGCCAGCAGTCGACAGGGGGTCAATCAGCCCCAGCATTTT.

CDR3 in DNA: TGTGCCAGCAGCCAGCAGGGGGTAGCTACGCAGTATTTT. Translation gives CASSQQGVATQYF. The rearrangement uses TRBV9 and TRBJ2-3; 7 bases align to TRBD1. The germline V gene encodes CDR1 SGDLS and CDR2 YYNGEE. V dropped 4 bases and J dropped 8; count of bases not matched to a gene: 7. The CDR3 sequence is 13 residues long. Using reference TRBV9 and TRBJ2-3 for the parts outside the CDR3, the full variable domain is DSGVTQTPKHLITATGQRVTLRCSPRSGDLSVYWYQQSLDQGLQFLIQYYNGEERAKGNILERFSAQQFPDLHSELNLSSLELGDSALYFCASSQQGVATQYFGPGTRLTVL.

There are a few counts of this clonotype. The rearrangement joins TRBV5-5 to TRBJ1-6; D is undetermined. The V and J ends lost 4 bases and 2 bases respectively, with 7 bases between them. CDR1 is SGHKS and CDR2 is YYEKEE in the germline V gene (reference sequence). This CDR3 spans 14 amino acids. The CDR3 sequence: CASSRGTYNSPLHF. In DNA form, the CDR3 reads TGTGCCAGCAGCCGCGGGACCTATAATTCACCCCTCCACTTT.

The rearrangement joins TRBV5-1 to TRBJ2-5; tentative D call: TRBD1 (6 bases). V lost 7 bases and J 5 bases, leaving 15 bases between the germline ends. This CDR3 has 13 amino acids. The V gene's germline CDR1 is SGHRS and CDR2 YFSETQ. The CDR3 protein is CASGGGVFETQYF. Here the CDR3 DNA reads TGCGCCAGCGGGGGCGGCGTATTTGAGACCCAGTACTTC.

The chain has TRBV7-9 and TRBJ1-2; D unclear. This CDR3 has 15 amino acids. V lost 5 bases to trimming and J lost 1 base, with 14 bases between them. The germline V gene has CDR1 SEHNR and CDR2 FQNEAQ (reference sequence). In nucleotides, the CDR3 is TGTGCCAGCAGCCCCGACGTTGGGTTTAACTATGGCTACACCTTC. It specifies CASSPDVGFNYGYTF.

The V call is TRBV3-1, the J call TRBJ2-5; D unclear. Germline V gives CDR1 LGHDT, CDR2 YNNKEL (reference sequence). V was shortened by 0 bases and J by 7 bases, with 9 bases between the two germline ends. The length of the CDR3 is 13 residues. CDR3 in DNA: TGTGCCAGCAGCCAAGATTGGGGTGGGACCCAGTACTTC. Amino acids: CASSQDWGGTQYF.

The chain employs TRBV30 and TRBJ2-4; a possible D gene is TRBD1 (8 bases). V gave up 2 bases and J gave up 7 bases, with 27 bases separating them. The CDR3 loop spans 18 amino acids. The germline V gene encodes CDR1 GTSNPN and CDR2 SVGIG (reference sequence). CDR3 region: CAWSPPSPGQGGGNIQYF. The DNA of the CDR3 is TGTGCCTGGAGTCCTCCCTCACCCGGACAGGGAGGGGGGAACATTCAGTACTTC.